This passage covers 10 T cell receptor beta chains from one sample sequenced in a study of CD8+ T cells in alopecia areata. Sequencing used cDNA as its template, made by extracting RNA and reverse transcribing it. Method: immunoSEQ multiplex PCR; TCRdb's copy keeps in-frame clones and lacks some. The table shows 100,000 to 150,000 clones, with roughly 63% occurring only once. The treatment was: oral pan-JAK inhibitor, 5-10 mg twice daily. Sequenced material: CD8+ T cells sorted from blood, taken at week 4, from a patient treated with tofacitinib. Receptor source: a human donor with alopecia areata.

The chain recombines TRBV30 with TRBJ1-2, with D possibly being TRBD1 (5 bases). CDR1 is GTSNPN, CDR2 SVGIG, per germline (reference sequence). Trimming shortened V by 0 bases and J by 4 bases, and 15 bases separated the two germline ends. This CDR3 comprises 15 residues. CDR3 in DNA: TGTGCCTGGAGTGTATCCCTCGGGGGGGGCTATGGCTACACCTTC. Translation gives CAWSVSLGGGYGYTF. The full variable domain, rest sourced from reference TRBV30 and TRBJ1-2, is SQTIHQWPATLVQPVGSPLSLECTVEGTSNPNLYWYRQAAGRGLQLLFYSVGIGQISSEVPQNLSASRPQDRQFILSSKKLLLSDSGFYLCAWSVSLGGGYGYTFGSGTRLTVV.

In DNA, the CDR3 is TGTGCCAGCTCCTTGGGCGGAGAGAACAATGAGCAGTTCTTC. This encodes CASSLGGENNEQFF. The rearrangement links TRBV6-6 to TRBJ2-1, with no clear D. The germline V gene encodes CDR1 MNHNY and CDR2 SVGAGI (reference sequence). The CDR3 runs to 14 residues. Trimming stripped 8 bases from V and 5 bases from J, with 16 bases between.

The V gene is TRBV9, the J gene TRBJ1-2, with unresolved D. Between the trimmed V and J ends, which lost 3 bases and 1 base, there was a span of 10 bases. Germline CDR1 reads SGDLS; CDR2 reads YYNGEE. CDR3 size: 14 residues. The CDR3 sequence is CASSDSRFNYGYTF. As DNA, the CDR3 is TGTGCCAGCAGCGACAGCCGTTTTAACTATGGCTACACCTTC.

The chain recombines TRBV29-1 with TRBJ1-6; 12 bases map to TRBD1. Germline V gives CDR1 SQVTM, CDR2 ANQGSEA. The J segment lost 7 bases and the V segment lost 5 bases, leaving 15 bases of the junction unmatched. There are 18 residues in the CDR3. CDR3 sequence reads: CSVPIGTGTGGSNSPLHF. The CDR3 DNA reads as TGCAGCGTTCCCATTGGAACCGGGACAGGGGGCTCGAATTCACCCCTCCACTTT.

The CDR3 bases are TGTGCCAGCAGGCAAGATGGAAATGAAAAACTGTTTTTT. This codes for CASRQDGNEKLFF. The chain links TRBV6-6 to TRBJ1-4; D gene unclear. The CDR3 length is 13 residues. Trimming took 6 bases from V and 5 from J, leaving 10 bases between them. Germline loops: CDR1 MNHNY, CDR2 SVGAGI (reference sequence).

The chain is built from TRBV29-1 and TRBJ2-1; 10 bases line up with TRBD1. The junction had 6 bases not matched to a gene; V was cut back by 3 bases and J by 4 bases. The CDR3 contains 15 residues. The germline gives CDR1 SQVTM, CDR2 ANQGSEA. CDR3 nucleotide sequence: TGCAGCGTTGACCCACCGGGACAGGGGTACAATGAGCAGTTCTTC. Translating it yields CSVDPPGQGYNEQFF.

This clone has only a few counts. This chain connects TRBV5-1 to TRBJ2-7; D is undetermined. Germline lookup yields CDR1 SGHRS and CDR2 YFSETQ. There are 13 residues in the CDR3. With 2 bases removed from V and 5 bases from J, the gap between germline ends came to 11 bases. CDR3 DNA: TGCGCCAGCAGCTTCATGGGATCGGACGAGCAGTACTTC. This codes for CASSFMGSDEQYF.

For the CDR3, the DNA is TGTGCCTGGATCAAGATCACCTACAATGAGCAGTTCTTC. Its translation: CAWIKITYNEQFF. The chain carries TRBV30 and TRBJ2-1; unclear D gene. This CDR3 spans 13 amino acids. V was trimmed by 4 bases and J by 2 bases, leaving 9 bases between them. Germline CDR1 is GTSNPN and CDR2 is SVGIG (reference sequence).

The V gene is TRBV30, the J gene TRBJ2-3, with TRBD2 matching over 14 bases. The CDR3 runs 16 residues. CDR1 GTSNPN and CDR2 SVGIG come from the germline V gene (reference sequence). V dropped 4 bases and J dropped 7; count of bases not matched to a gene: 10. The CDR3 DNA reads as TGTGCCTGGAAGGGACTAGCGGGGGCCCAAGGCAATACGCAGTATTTT. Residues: CAWKGLAGAQGNTQYF. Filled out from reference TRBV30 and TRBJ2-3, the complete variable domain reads SQTIHQWPATLVQPVGSPLSLECTVEGTSNPNLYWYRQAAGRGLQLLFYSVGIGQISSEVPQNLSASRPQDRQFILSSKKLLLSDSGFYLCAWKGLAGAQGNTQYFGPGTRLTVL.

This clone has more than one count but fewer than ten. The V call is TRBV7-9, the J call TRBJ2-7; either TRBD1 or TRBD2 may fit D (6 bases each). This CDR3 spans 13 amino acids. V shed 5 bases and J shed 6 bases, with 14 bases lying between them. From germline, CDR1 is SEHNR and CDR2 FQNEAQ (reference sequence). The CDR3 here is CASSPVGGSEQYF. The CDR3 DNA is TGTGCCAGCAGCCCGGTGGGGGGCAGCGAGCAGTACTTC.